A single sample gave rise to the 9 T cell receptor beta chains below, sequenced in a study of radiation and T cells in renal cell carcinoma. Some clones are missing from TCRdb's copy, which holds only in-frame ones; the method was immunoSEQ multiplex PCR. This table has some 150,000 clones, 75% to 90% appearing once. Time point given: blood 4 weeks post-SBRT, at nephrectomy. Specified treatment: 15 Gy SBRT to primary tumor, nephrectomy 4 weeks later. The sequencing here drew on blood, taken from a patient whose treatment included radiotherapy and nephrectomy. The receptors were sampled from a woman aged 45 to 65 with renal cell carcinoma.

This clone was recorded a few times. The CDR3 coding sequence is TGTGCCAGCAGCTCGGACAGGGGGACTTCTCCGGACACTGAAGCTTTCTTT. It is translated as CASSSDRGTSPDTEAFF. V gene TRBV7-8 combines with J gene TRBJ1-1; 10 nucleotides agree with TRBD1. The CDR3 runs 17 residues. V gave up 4 bases and J gave up 3 bases; unmatched junction bases: 11. CDR1 and CDR2 (germline): SGHVS, FQNEAQ.

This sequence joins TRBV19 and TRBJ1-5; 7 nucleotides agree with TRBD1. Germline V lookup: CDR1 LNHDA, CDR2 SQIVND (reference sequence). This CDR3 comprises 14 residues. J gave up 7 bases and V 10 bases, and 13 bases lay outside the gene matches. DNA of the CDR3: TGTGCCATTGCACCAGGGGGATCCGGGCAGCCCCAGCATTTT. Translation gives CAIAPGGSGQPQHF. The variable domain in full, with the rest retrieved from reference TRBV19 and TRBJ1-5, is DGGITQSPKYLFRKEGQNVTLSCEQNLNHDAMYWYRQDPGQGLRLIYYSQIVNDFQKGDIAEGYSVSREKKESFPLTVTSAQKNPTAFYLCAIAPGGSGQPQHFGDGTRLSIL.

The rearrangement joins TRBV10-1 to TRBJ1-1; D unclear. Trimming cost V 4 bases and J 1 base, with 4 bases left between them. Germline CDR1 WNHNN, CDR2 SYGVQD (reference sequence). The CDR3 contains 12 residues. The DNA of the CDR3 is TGCGCCAGCAGTGGAGGGAACACTGAAGCTTTCTTT. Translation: CASSGGNTEAFF.

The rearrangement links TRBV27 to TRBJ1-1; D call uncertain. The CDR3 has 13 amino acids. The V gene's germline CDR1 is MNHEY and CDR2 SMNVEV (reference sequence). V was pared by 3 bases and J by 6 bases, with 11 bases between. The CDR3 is CASSLGRGSEAFF. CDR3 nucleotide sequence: TGTGCCAGCAGTTTGGGTCGAGGGTCTGAAGCTTTCTTT.

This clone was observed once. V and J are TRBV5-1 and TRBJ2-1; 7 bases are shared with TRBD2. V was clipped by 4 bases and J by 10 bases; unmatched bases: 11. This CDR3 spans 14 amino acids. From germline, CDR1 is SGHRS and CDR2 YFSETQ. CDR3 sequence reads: CASSPGGAGNEQFF. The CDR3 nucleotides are TGCGCCAGCAGCCCCGGCGGAGCGGGAAACGAGCAGTTCTTC. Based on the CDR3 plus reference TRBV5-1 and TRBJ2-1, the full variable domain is KAGVTQTPRYLIKTRGQQVTLSCSPISGHRSVSWYQQTPGQGLQFLFEYFSETQRNKGNFPGRFSGRQFSNSRSEMNVSTLELGDSALYLCASSPGGAGNEQFFGPGTRLTVL.

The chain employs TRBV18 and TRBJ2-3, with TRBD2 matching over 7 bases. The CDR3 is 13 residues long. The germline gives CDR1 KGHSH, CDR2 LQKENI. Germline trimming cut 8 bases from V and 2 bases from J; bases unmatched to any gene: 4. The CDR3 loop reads CASGTINTDTQYF. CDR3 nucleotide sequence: TGTGCCAGCGGGACTATAAACACAGATACGCAGTATTTT.

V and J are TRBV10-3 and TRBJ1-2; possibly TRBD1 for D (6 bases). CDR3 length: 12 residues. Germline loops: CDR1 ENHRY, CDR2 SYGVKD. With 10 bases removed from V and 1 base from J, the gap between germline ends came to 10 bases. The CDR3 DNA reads TGTGCCACCTCGGACAGTAACTATGGCTACACCTTC. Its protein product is CATSDSNYGYTF.

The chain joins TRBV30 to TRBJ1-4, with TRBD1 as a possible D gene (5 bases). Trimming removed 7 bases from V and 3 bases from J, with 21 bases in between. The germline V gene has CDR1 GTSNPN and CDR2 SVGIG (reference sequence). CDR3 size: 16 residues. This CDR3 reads CASSQGVQVSNEKLFF. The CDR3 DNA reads TGTGCCTCCTCTCAGGGCGTCCAGGTCTCTAATGAAAAACTGTTTTTT.

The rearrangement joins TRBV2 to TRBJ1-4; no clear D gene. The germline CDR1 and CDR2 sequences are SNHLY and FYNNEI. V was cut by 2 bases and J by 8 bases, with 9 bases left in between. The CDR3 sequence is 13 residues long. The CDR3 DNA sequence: TGTGCCAGCAGTGAACGGGTACGAGAAAAACTGTTTTTT. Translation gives CASSERVREKLFF.